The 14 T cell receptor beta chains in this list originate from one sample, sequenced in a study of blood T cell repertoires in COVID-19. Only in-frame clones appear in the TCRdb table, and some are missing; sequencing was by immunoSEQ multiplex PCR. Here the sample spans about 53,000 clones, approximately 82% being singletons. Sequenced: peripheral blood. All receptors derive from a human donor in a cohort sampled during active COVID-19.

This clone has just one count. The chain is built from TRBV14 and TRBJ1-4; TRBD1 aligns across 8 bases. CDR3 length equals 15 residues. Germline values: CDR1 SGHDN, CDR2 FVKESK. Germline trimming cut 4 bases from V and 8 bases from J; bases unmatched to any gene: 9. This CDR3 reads CASSRPSGGLEKLFF. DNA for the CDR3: TGTGCCAGCAGCCGCCCATCAGGGGGCTTGGAAAAACTGTTTTTT.

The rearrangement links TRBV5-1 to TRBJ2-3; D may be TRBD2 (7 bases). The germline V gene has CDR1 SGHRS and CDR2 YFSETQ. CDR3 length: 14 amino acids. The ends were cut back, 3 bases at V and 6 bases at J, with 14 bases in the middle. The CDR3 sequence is CASSSGGDRDTQYF. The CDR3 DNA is TGCGCCAGCAGCTCGGGGGGAGACAGGGATACGCAGTATTTT.

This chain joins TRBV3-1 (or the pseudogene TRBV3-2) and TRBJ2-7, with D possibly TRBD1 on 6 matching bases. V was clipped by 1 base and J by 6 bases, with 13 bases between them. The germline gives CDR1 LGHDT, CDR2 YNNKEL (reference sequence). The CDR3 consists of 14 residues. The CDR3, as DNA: TGTGCCAGCAGCCAAGCTACAGGGTCCCGCGAGCAGTACTTC. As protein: CASSQATGSREQYF.

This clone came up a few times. CDR3 region: CASSLDRAAFF. The CDR3 DNA follows: TGTGCCAGCAGTCTGGACAGGGCGGCTTTCTTT. This chain joins TRBV2 and TRBJ1-1; 8 nucleotides align to TRBD1. Germline-derived CDR1 and CDR2 are SNHLY and FYNNEI. V lost 5 bases to trimming and J lost 11 bases; unmatched junction nucleotides: 4. This CDR3 is built from 11 residues.

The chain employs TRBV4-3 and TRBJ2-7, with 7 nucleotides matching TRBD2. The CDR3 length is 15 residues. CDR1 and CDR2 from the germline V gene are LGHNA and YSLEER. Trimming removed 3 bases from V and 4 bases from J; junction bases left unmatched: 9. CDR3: CASSHGLADSYEQYF. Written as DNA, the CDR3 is TGCGCCAGCAGCCACGGTCTAGCGGACTCATACGAGCAGTACTTC.

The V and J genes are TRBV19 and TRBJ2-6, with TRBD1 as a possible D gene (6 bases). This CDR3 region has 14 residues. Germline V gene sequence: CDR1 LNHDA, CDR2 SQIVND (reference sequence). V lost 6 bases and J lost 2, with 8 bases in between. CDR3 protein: CASSYRAGANVLTF. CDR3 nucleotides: TGTGCCAGTAGCTACAGGGCTGGGGCCAACGTCCTGACTTTC.

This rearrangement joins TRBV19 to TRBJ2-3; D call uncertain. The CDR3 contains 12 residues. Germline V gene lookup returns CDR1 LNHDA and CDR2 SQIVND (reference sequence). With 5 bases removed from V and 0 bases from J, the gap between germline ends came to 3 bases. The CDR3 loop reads CASSPSTDTQYF. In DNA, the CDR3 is TGTGCCAGTAGTCCGAGCACAGATACGCAGTATTTT.

The CDR3 region has the DNA TGTGCCAGCAGCTTAGAACTCGCGTATGAGCAGTTCTTC. Protein product: CASSLELAYEQFF. The chain joins TRBV7-2 to TRBJ2-1; D is ambiguous. Trimming stripped 1 base from V and 8 bases from J, with 9 bases between. The CDR3 totals 13 residues. Germline V CDR1 and CDR2: SGHTA, FQGNSA. Drawing the rest from reference TRBV7-2 and TRBJ2-1, the complete variable domain is GAGVSQSPSNKVTEKGKDVELRCDPISGHTALYWYRQSLGQGLEFLIYFQGNSAPDKSGLPSDRFSAERTGGSVSTLTIQRTQQEDSAVYLCASSLELAYEQFFGPGTRLTVL.

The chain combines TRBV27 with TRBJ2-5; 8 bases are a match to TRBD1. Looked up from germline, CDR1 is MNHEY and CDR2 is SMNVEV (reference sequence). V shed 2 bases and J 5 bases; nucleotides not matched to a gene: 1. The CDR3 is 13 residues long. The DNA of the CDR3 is TGTGCCAGCAGTTTACAGGGGGCGGAGACCCAGTACTTC. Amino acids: CASSLQGAETQYF.

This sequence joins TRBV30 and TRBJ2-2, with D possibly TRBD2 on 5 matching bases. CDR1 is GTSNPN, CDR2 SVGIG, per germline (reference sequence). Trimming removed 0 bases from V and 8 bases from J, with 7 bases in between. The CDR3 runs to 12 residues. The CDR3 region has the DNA TGTGCCTGGAGTGTCGGAGGAGGGGAGCTGTTTTTT. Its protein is CAWSVGGGELFF.

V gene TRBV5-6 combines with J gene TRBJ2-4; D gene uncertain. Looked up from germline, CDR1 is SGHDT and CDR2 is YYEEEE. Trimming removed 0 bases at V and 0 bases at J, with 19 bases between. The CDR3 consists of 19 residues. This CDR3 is CASSLANAFGGLAKNIQYF. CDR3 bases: TGTGCCAGCAGCTTGGCCAATGCTTTCGGTGGTCTAGCCAAAAACATTCAGTACTTC.

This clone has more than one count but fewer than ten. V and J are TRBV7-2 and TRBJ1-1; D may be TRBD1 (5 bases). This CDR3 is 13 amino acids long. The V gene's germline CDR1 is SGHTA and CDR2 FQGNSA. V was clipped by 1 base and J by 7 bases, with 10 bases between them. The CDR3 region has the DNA TGTGCCAGCAGCTTAGTAGGGGCGTATGAAGCTTTCTTT. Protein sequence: CASSLVGAYEAFF.

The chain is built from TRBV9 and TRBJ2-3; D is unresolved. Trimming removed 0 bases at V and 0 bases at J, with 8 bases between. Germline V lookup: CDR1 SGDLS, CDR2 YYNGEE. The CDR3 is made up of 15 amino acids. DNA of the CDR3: TGTGCCAGCAGCGTAGGAACGACTAGCACAGATACGCAGTATTTT. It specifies CASSVGTTSTDTQYF.

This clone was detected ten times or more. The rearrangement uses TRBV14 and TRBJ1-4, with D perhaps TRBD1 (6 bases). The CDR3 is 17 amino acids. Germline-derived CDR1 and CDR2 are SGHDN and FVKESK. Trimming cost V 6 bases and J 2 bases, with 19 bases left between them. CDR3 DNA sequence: TGTGCCAGCAGACAGGGACCGGCCTCTTCGACTAATGAAAAACTGTTTTTT. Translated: CASRQGPASSTNEKLFF. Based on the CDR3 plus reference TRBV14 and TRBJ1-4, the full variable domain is EAGVTQFPSHSVIEKGQTVTLRCDPISGHDNLYWYRRVMGKEIKFLLHFVKESKQDESGMPNNRFLAERTGGTYSTLKVQPAELEDSGVYFCASRQGPASSTNEKLFFGSGTQLSVL.